This TCR beta chain stems from a study of blood T cell repertoires in COVID-19. Study details: PBMCs, B-cell-depleted T cells, or T cells were the source of the cDNA or gDNA that made up the material.

This table comes from immunoSEQ multiplex PCR, and its TCRdb copy is limited to in-frame clones, with some not included. The data contain 150,000 to 200,000 clones, about 81% of them singletons. Germline loops: CDR1 SGHNT, CDR2 YYREEE (reference sequence). V gave up 1 base and J gave up 5 bases, with 10 bases separating them. The CDR3 is 14 residues long. The TCR was taken from a woman aged 70-85 years with acute or convalescent COVID-19. V usage is TRBV5-4 and J usage is TRBJ2-1; D may be TRBD2 (7 bases). Sequences were obtained from peripheral blood. Here the CDR3 reads CASSLWGGHNEQFF. In DNA form, the CDR3 reads TGTGCCAGCAGCTTGTGGGGGGGCCACAATGAGCAGTTCTTC.